The 29 T cell receptor beta chains in this list originate from one sample, sequenced in a study of technical replicates of blood from a few donors. TCRdb keeps only in-frame clones here, not all; method: immunoSEQ multiplex PCR. The data contain tens of thousands of clones, roughly nine tenths of them seen just once; the ten biggest clones take up under 4%. Sequenced input: PBMCs. Receptor source: a human donor in good health. Some clones in this sample may be carry-over from other donors' samples.

This chain links TRBV7-2 with TRBJ2-1, with a weak D call TRBD2 (5 bases). The CDR3 contains 14 residues. Germline CDR1 and CDR2: SGHTA and FQGNSA. Trimming took off 7 bases at V and 3 bases at J, with 13 bases between the two ends. As DNA, the CDR3 is TGTGCCAGCACCCGTGGGCGGGTCTACAATGAGCAGTTCTTC. This encodes CASTRGRVYNEQFF.

The rearrangement links TRBV2 to TRBJ2-7; 8 bases are a match to TRBD1. The CDR3 totals 14 residues. The germline V gene encodes CDR1 SNHLY and CDR2 FYNNEI. The junction had 12 bases not matched to a gene; V was cut back by 7 bases and J by 7 bases. The CDR3 coding sequence is TGTGCCAGCAACCCGACAGGGGAGGTGGGGGAGCAGTACTTC. Protein: CASNPTGEVGEQYF.

This rearrangement joins TRBV29-1 to TRBJ2-2; 10 positions agree with TRBD1. The CDR3 covers 14 residues. V was clipped by 3 bases and J by 6 bases; unmatched bases: 4. Germline CDR1 is SQVTM and CDR2 is ANQGSEA. The CDR3 nucleotides read TGCAGCGTTGAGGGGACAGGGGCCCCCGGGGAGCTGTTTTTT. Translated: CSVEGTGAPGELFF.

The chain uses TRBV5-1 and TRBJ2-3; TRBD1 aligns across 8 bases. Germline assignment: CDR1 SGHRS and CDR2 YFSETQ. The length of the CDR3 is 14 residues. V was clipped by 4 bases and J by 2 bases; unmatched bases: 3. The CDR3 DNA reads TGCGCCAGCAGCGCAGGGGGCTACACAGATACGCAGTATTTT. Translating gives CASSAGGYTDTQYF.

The genes are TRBV5-1 and TRBJ1-4, with D perhaps matching TRBD1 (6 bases). The CDR3 sequence is 14 residues long. The germline V gene has CDR1 SGHRS and CDR2 YFSETQ. Trimming left V 0 bases short and J 6 bases short, with 9 bases between. CDR3 protein: CASSLEGGDEKLFF. The CDR3 bases are TGCGCCAGCAGCTTGGAGGGGGGGGATGAAAAACTGTTTTTT.

The chain recombines TRBV19 with TRBJ1-5; TRBD1 aligns across 8 bases. Germline lookup yields CDR1 LNHDA and CDR2 SQIVND (reference sequence). This CDR3 comprises 23 residues. V trimming: 6 bases; J trimming: 1 base; junction bases outside the gene matches: 29. The CDR3: CASRRDRIEQTLYRNGSNQPQHF. The CDR3 DNA follows: TGTGCCAGTAGACGGGACAGGATCGAACAAACTCTATATCGTAATGGCAGCAATCAGCCCCAGCATTTT.

J is TRBJ2-2 and V is TRBV5-1; TRBD1 is a possible D gene (6 bases). The CDR3 spans 16 residues. The V end lost 3 bases, the J end lost 4 bases, and 16 bases lay between the germline ends. Germline V gene sequence: CDR1 SGHRS, CDR2 YFSETQ. The DNA for the CDR3 is TGCGCCAGCAGCTGGGGGCGGACAGCCTTCACCGGGGAGCTGTTTTTT. Amino acid sequence: CASSWGRTAFTGELFF.

The rearrangement uses TRBV30 and TRBJ1-2; 7 bases line up with TRBD1. Unmatched junction bases numbered 13, after V lost 1 base and J lost 8 bases. This CDR3 region has 15 residues. Germline V lookup: CDR1 GTSNPN, CDR2 SVGIG (reference sequence). This CDR3 reads CAWSARDRSRRGYTF. CDR3 DNA sequence: TGTGCCTGGAGTGCCAGGGACAGAAGTCGAAGGGGCTACACCTTC.

The rearrangement uses TRBV9 and TRBJ1-3; possibly TRBD1 for D (6 bases). Germline V gene sequence: CDR1 SGDLS, CDR2 YYNGEE. CDR3 length: 16 residues. Trimming left V 3 bases short and J 0 bases short, with 13 bases between. The CDR3 coding sequence is TGTGCCAGCAGCGGGAACACAGGGACCTCTGGAAACACCATATATTTT. Translated: CASSGNTGTSGNTIYF.

V and J are TRBV30 and TRBJ2-1; 10 nucleotides line up with TRBD2. Trimming cost V 1 base and J 10 bases; bases outside gene matches: 10. This CDR3 comprises 15 residues. CDR1 and CDR2 (germline): GTSNPN, SVGIG (reference sequence). CDR3 sequence reads: CAWSEALAGAGEQFF. CDR3 nucleotide sequence: TGTGCCTGGAGTGAGGCCCTAGCGGGAGCGGGCGAGCAGTTCTTC. The full variable domain, rest sourced from reference TRBV30 and TRBJ2-1, is SQTIHQWPATLVQPVGSPLSLECTVEGTSNPNLYWYRQAAGRGLQLLFYSVGIGQISSEVPQNLSASRPQDRQFILSSKKLLLSDSGFYLCAWSEALAGAGEQFFGPGTRLTVL.

To note about this clone: A read error may produce the germline difference seen at one junction end. The chain links TRBV25-1 to TRBJ1-2; 7 nucleotides line up with TRBD1. This CDR3 is built from 9 residues. The V gene's germline CDR1 is MGHDK and CDR2 SYGVNS. As DNA, the CDR3 is TGTGCCAGCAGGATAGACAGGGCCTTC. It codes for CASRIDRAF.

The gene calls are TRBV19 and TRBJ1-4, with D possibly TRBD1 on 5 matching bases. There are 17 residues in the CDR3. Per the germline V gene, CDR1 is LNHDA and CDR2 is SQIVND (reference sequence). V was pared by 0 bases and J by 7 bases, with 18 bases between. Here the CDR3 DNA reads TGTGCCAGTAGTATAGAAGGGACTAGCGGGAGGGGTGAAAAACTGTTTTTT. Translated, it gives CASSIEGTSGRGEKLFF.

Here the CDR3 DNA reads TGCGCCAGCAGCCCGGATGGGGGGACGGACTATGGCTACACCTTC. This sequence encodes CASSPDGGTDYGYTF. V gene TRBV5-1 combines with J gene TRBJ1-2; possible D gene TRBD1, 5 bases. The CDR3 runs to 15 residues. The germline gives CDR1 SGHRS, CDR2 YFSETQ. Trimming shortened V by 4 bases and J by 3 bases, and 16 bases separated the two germline ends.

The chain has TRBV18 and TRBJ2-7; D is possibly TRBD2 (5 bases). Trimming removed 2 bases at V and 7 bases at J, with 12 bases between. This CDR3 is built from 13 residues. Germline loops: CDR1 KGHSH, CDR2 LQKENI. CDR3 nucleotide sequence: TGTGCCAGCTCACCAGACACACGGGGAGAGCAGTACTTC. Residues: CASSPDTRGEQYF. Supplemented by reference TRBV18 and TRBJ2-7, the full variable domain reads NAGVMQNPRHLVRRRGQEARLRCSPMKGHSHVYWYRQLPEEGLKFMVYLQKENIIDESGMPKERFSAEFPKEGPSILRIQQVVRGDSAAYFCASSPDTRGEQYFGPGTRLTVT.

This chain connects TRBV5-1 to TRBJ1-2; D remains unclear. The CDR3 totals 14 residues. Germline CDR1 reads SGHRS; CDR2 reads YFSETQ. Trimming left V 0 bases short and J 5 bases short, with 11 bases between. The CDR3 DNA sequence: TGCGCCAGCAGCTTGGCCGCGGGTTTTTATGGCTACACCTTC. Translating gives CASSLAAGFYGYTF.

DNA of the CDR3: TGTGCCAGCAGCTTCGGGACTAGCGGTGTCGAGCAGTACTTC. This gives the protein CASSFGTSGVEQYF. The chain links TRBV7-9 to TRBJ2-7; 11 bases are shared with TRBD2. The ends lost 3 bases at V and 6 bases at J; junction bases unmatched: 4. This CDR3 region has 14 residues. Germline V gene sequence: CDR1 SEHNR, CDR2 FQNEAQ (reference sequence).

V and J are TRBV4-3 and TRBJ1-5; D is possibly TRBD1 (5 bases). Trimming shortened V by 4 bases and J by 7 bases, and 11 bases separated the two germline ends. The CDR3 is 13 amino acids. Per the germline V gene, CDR1 is LGHNA and CDR2 is YSLEER. The CDR3 region is CASSPERGQPQHF. In nucleotides, the CDR3 is TGCGCCAGCAGCCCGGAAAGGGGCCAGCCCCAGCATTTT.

This sequence joins TRBV7-3 and TRBJ2-7, with D tentatively TRBD1 (5 bases). Germline V gives CDR1 SGHTA, CDR2 FQGTGA. Trimming took 10 bases from V and 4 from J, leaving 17 bases between them. The CDR3 consists of 13 residues. The DNA of the CDR3 is TGTGCCAACCAGAAGGGGTTTCGGTACGAGCAGTACTTC. As protein: CANQKGFRYEQYF.

The V and J genes are TRBV7-6 and TRBJ2-7; 7 bases are a match to TRBD2. V was clipped by 5 bases and J by 0 bases; unmatched bases: 13. The germline V gene has CDR1 SGHVS and CDR2 FNYEAQ. CDR3 length equals 17 residues. Here the CDR3 DNA reads TGTGCCAGCAGCCAAAATACGGGGGGAGGTTACTCCTACGAGCAGTACTTC. Translating it yields CASSQNTGGGYSYEQYF.

The rearrangement joins TRBV7-2 to TRBJ2-7; D is unresolved. CDR1 and CDR2 (germline): SGHTA, FQGNSA. V dropped 5 bases and J dropped 3 bases, with 11 bases sitting between them. This CDR3 spans 13 amino acids. Here the CDR3 DNA reads TGTGCCAGCAGCCCTACTTCCTACTACGAGCAGTACTTC. Residues: CASSPTSYYEQYF. The complete variable domain, with remaining parts taken from reference TRBV7-2 and TRBJ2-7, reads GAGVSQSPSNKVTEKGKDVELRCDPISGHTALYWYRQSLGQGLEFLIYFQGNSAPDKSGLPSDRFSAERTGGSVSTLTIQRTQQEDSAVYLCASSPTSYYEQYFGPGTRLTVT.

V gene TRBV6-4 combines with J gene TRBJ2-7, with D perhaps TRBD2 (6 bases). The CDR3 has 14 residues. The germline gives CDR1 MRHNA, CDR2 SNTAGT. Trimming took off 4 bases at V and 2 bases at J, with 12 bases between the two ends. CDR3 amino acids: CASSAYSGAYEQYF. CDR3 DNA: TGTGCCAGCAGTGCCTATAGCGGAGCCTACGAGCAGTACTTC.

The chain employs TRBV5-1 and TRBJ2-7; D call uncertain. Germline loops: CDR1 SGHRS, CDR2 YFSETQ. Deletions cut 2 bases from V and 0 bases from J, with 9 bases between. This CDR3 has 14 residues. The CDR3, as DNA: TGCGCCAGCAGCTTTGTGGCCAGCTCCTACGAGCAGTACTTC. Amino acids: CASSFVASSYEQYF.

This chain connects TRBV10-3 to TRBJ2-2, with 11 bases identical to TRBD2. Trimming removed 4 bases from V and 7 bases from J; junction bases left unmatched: 5. This CDR3 has 15 amino acids. Germline CDR1 ENHRY, CDR2 SYGVKD. CDR3 sequence: CAISGTSGGGGELFF. The DNA of the CDR3 is TGTGCCATCAGTGGAACTAGCGGGGGCGGCGGGGAGCTGTTTTTT.

This chain joins TRBV6-5 and TRBJ2-1; TRBD2 aligns across 10 bases. The germline V gene has CDR1 MNHEY and CDR2 SVGAGI. The CDR3 has 15 residues. V was clipped by 0 bases and J by 7 bases; unmatched bases: 3. Written as DNA, the CDR3 is TGTGCCAGCAGTTACTCTAGCGGGAGGTGGAATGAGCAGTTCTTC. It is translated as CASSYSSGRWNEQFF.

The chain uses TRBV15 and TRBJ1-2; weak D call: TRBD1 (5 bases). Looked up from germline, CDR1 is LNHNV and CDR2 is YYDKDF (reference sequence). The length of the CDR3 is 14 residues. V dropped 0 bases and J dropped 3 bases, with 8 bases sitting between them. The CDR3 region is CATSRDVTDYGYTF. CDR3 nucleotides: TGTGCCACCAGCAGAGACGTGACAGACTATGGCTACACCTTC.

The rearrangement links TRBV7-9 to TRBJ2-7; TRBD2 agrees at 10 bases. In germline, CDR1 is SEHNR, CDR2 FQNEAQ (reference sequence). Trimming cost V 0 bases and J 0 bases; bases outside gene matches: 2. The CDR3 runs to 16 residues. The CDR3 here is CASSLAGLADSYEQYF. The CDR3 DNA reads as TGTGCCAGCAGCTTAGCAGGACTAGCGGACTCCTACGAGCAGTACTTC.

The chain recombines TRBV9 with TRBJ2-7, with D perhaps matching TRBD1 (7 bases). V shed 8 bases and J shed 2 bases, with 20 bases lying between them. The germline V gene encodes CDR1 SGDLS and CDR2 YYNGEE. This CDR3 contains 15 residues. The chain's CDR3 is CARGGGTDQTYEQYF. CDR3 in DNA: TGTGCCAGAGGAGGGGGGACAGACCAAACCTACGAGCAGTACTTC.

The V call is TRBV10-3, the J call TRBJ2-2; 8 bases are shared with TRBD2. The germline V gene encodes CDR1 ENHRY and CDR2 SYGVKD. V lost 4 bases and J lost 5; bases outside the gene matches: 9. The CDR3 is made up of 16 amino acids. CDR3 protein: CAISGATSGSTGELFF. As DNA, the CDR3 is TGTGCCATCAGTGGAGCAACTAGCGGCTCTACCGGGGAGCTGTTTTTT.

The chain is built from TRBV30 and TRBJ2-2; D is uncertain. This CDR3 is built from 13 residues. Trimming pared 0 bases from V and 6 bases from J, leaving 8 bases between. Germline CDR1 reads GTSNPN; CDR2 reads SVGIG (reference sequence). This CDR3 is CAWSVPGSGELFF. In DNA, the CDR3 is TGTGCCTGGAGTGTACCAGGTTCCGGGGAGCTGTTTTTT.